One T cell receptor beta chain is described in this entry. What it binds is not known. This sample was taken from a study of T-cell memory formation after mild COVID-19. TCRdb re-derived calls from the 5' RACE reads in MiXCR, one entry per CDR3 protein. In the table there are roughly 300,000 distinct CDR3 sequences, 15% to 20% of which are singletons. This CDR3 is built from 19 residues. The germline gives CDR1 MNHNS, CDR2 SASEGT. V lost 2 bases, J lost 0 bases, and 9 bases stayed unmatched. Whole-study findings and limits: Cross-reactive memory apparently joined, as some responding clones appeared in pre-infection memory.

The chain combines TRBV6-1 with TRBJ2-4; TRBD2 agrees at 11 bases. Material: PBMCs or a T cell subset sorted from them (not recorded which). This clonotype was sampled from a man between 18 and 29 years old who had mild COVID-19 (a few samples of this study predate the infection). Cell type and time point are not known. CDR3 sequence reads: CASSEIGTSGFLAKNIQYF. CDR3 bases: TGTGCCAGCAGTGAAATTGGGACTAGCGGATTCCTAGCCAAAAACATTCAGTACTTC.